These 14 T cell receptor beta chains originate from one sample sequenced in a study of blood T cell repertoires in COVID-19. The table came from immunoSEQ multiplex PCR; TCRdb's copy has only in-frame clones and leaves some out. The data show over 60,000 clones, more than 75% seen once. The specimen sequenced was peripheral blood. The receptors derive from a woman between 55 and 75 years old with acute or convalescent COVID-19.

The chain links TRBV7-2 to TRBJ1-4; 11 nucleotides align to TRBD1. Germline CDR1 reads SGHTA; CDR2 reads FQGNSA. V shed 1 base, J shed 8 bases, and the junction held 0 bases outside the gene matches. The CDR3 runs to 14 residues. The CDR3 DNA is TGTGCCAGCAGCTTAGGGGACAGGGGGGAAAAACTGTTTTTT. Its protein is CASSLGDRGEKLFF.

The J gene is TRBJ2-3, the V gene TRBV5-1, with a weak D call TRBD2 (8 bases). From germline, CDR1 is SGHRS and CDR2 YFSETQ. V was trimmed by 3 bases and J by 5 bases, leaving 19 bases between them. The CDR3 has 16 amino acids. CDR3 DNA sequence: TGCGCCAGCAGCTCTACAGGGGCGCGGGGGGTAGATACGCAGTATTTT. The encoded protein is CASSSTGARGVDTQYF.

The chain is built from TRBV12-3 or TRBV12-4 and TRBJ1-1; possible D gene TRBD1, 6 bases. V lost 3 bases and J lost 6, with 11 bases in between. This CDR3 spans 13 amino acids. Here the CDR3 reads CASSLGTKSEAFF. CDR3 DNA sequence: TGTGCCAGCAGTTTGGGGACAAAGTCTGAAGCTTTCTTT.

The V call is TRBV11-2, the J call TRBJ2-3; tentatively, D is TRBD2 (5 bases). Germline CDR1 is SGHAT and CDR2 is FQNNGV. The length of the CDR3 is 14 residues. The V end lost 5 bases, the J end lost 3 bases, and 12 bases lay between the germline ends. The CDR3 DNA is TGTGCCAGCAGCCGAGCGGAGTGGACAGATACGCAGTATTTT. Translated, it gives CASSRAEWTDTQYF. Drawing the rest from reference TRBV11-2 and TRBJ2-3, the complete variable domain is EAGVAQSPRYKIIEKRQSVAFWCNPISGHATLYWYQQILGQGPKLLIQFQNNGVVDDSQLPKDRFSAERLKGVDSTLKIQPAKLEDSAVYLCASSRAEWTDTQYFGPGTRLTVL.

V usage is TRBV3-1 (or the pseudogene TRBV3-2) and J usage is TRBJ2-5; TRBD2 aligns across 7 bases. The CDR3 spans 14 residues. V gave up 8 bases and J gave up 4 bases; unmatched junction bases: 10. CDR1 and CDR2 from the germline V gene are LGHDT and YNNKEL (reference sequence). The CDR3 sequence is CASRLRGSGETQYF. The CDR3, as DNA: TGTGCCAGCCGATTGCGGGGGAGTGGAGAGACCCAGTACTTC.

CDR3 bases: TGTGCCATCAGTGAGTACCGGGACAGCCACTACGAGCAGTACTTC. This gives the protein CAISEYRDSHYEQYF. The chain is built from TRBV10-3 and TRBJ2-7; 7 bases fit TRBD1. V was clipped by 1 base and J by 3 bases; unmatched bases: 6. The germline V gene has CDR1 ENHRY and CDR2 SYGVKD. The length of the CDR3 is 15 residues.

The chain combines TRBV7-9 with TRBJ2-3; the match to TRBD2 covers 11 bases. Germline V gene data show CDR1 as SEHNR and CDR2 as FQNEAQ (reference sequence). The CDR3 covers 16 residues. Trimming cost V 4 bases and J 1 base; bases outside gene matches: 4. CDR3 loop: CASSSYSGGGTDTQYF. CDR3 DNA sequence: TGTGCCAGCAGCTCCTATAGCGGGGGGGGCACAGATACGCAGTATTTT.

The chain recombines TRBV15 with TRBJ1-4, with 9 nucleotides matching TRBD1. The germline CDR1 and CDR2 sequences are LNHNV and YYDKDF (reference sequence). The CDR3 length is 14 residues. V was clipped by 7 bases and J by 3 bases; unmatched bases: 3. CDR3 residues: CATKRDRANEKLFF. The CDR3 DNA reads as TGTGCCACCAAACGGGACAGGGCTAATGAAAAACTGTTTTTT. The whole variable domain, filled in from reference TRBV15 and TRBJ1-4, reads DAMVIQNPRYQVTQFGKPVTLSCSQTLNHNVMYWYQQKSSQAPKLLFHYYDKDFNNEADTPDNFQSRRPNTSFCFLDIRSPGLGDTAMYLCATKRDRANEKLFFGSGTQLSVL.

This clone was counted a single time. J is TRBJ1-6 and V is TRBV18; unclear D gene. The CDR3 spans 15 residues. In germline, CDR1 is KGHSH, CDR2 LQKENI. Between the trimmed V and J ends, which lost 6 bases and 7 bases, there was a span of 16 bases. The DNA for the CDR3 is TGTGCCAGCTCTTCTTCACAGAGACGGAATTCACCCCTCCACTTT. This codes for CASSSSQRRNSPLHF.

This clone was seen once. This chain connects TRBV3-1 (or the pseudogene TRBV3-2) to TRBJ2-7; unclear D gene. The CDR3 runs 12 residues. Germline V lookup: CDR1 LGHDT, CDR2 YNNKEL (reference sequence). Trimming cost V 4 bases and J 4 bases, with 8 bases left between them. The CDR3 bases are TGTGCCAGCAGCCCTAATTTATACGAGCAGTACTTC. Amino acids: CASSPNLYEQYF.

The chain carries TRBV19 and TRBJ2-1; TRBD2 agrees at 8 bases. In germline, CDR1 is LNHDA, CDR2 SQIVND (reference sequence). The CDR3 covers 11 residues. V was pared by 6 bases and J by 15 bases, with 7 bases of the junction left unmatched. CDR3: CASSGGASLFF. Written as DNA, the CDR3 is TGTGCCAGTAGCGGGGGGGCCTCTCTGTTCTTC.

The chain is built from TRBV18 and TRBJ1-2; the match to TRBD1 covers 9 bases. Trimming cost V 6 bases and J 4 bases; bases outside gene matches: 6. This CDR3 region has 14 residues. Germline V gene sequence: CDR1 KGHSH, CDR2 LQKENI. CDR3 bases: TGTGCCAGCTCCGTTGGGGACAGGGTCTATGGCTACACCTTC. Its translation is CASSVGDRVYGYTF.

The J gene is TRBJ1-1, the V gene TRBV19; D not resolved. Looked up from germline, CDR1 is LNHDA and CDR2 is SQIVND (reference sequence). V shed 4 bases and J shed 1 base, with 7 bases lying between them. This CDR3 is 13 amino acids long. The CDR3 spells CASSTGANTEAFF. The CDR3 DNA reads as TGTGCCAGTAGTACAGGCGCGAACACTGAAGCTTTCTTT.

V and J are TRBV6-5 and TRBJ1-2; TRBD1 matches at 7 bases. Germline CDR1 is MNHEY and CDR2 is SVGAGI. This CDR3 contains 13 residues. J lost 8 bases, V lost 2 bases, and 5 bases had no gene match. The CDR3 spells CASSYRAGGGYTF. The CDR3 nucleotides are TGTGCCAGCAGTTACAGGGCAGGGGGAGGCTACACCTTC.